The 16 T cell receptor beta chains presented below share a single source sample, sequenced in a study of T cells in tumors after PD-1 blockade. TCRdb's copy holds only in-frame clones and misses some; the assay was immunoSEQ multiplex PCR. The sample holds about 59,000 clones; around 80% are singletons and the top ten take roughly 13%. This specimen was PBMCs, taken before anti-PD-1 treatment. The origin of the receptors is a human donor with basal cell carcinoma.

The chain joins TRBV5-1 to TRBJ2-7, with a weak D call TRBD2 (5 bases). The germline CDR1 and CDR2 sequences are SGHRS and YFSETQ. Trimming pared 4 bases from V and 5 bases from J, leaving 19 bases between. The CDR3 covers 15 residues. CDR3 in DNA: TGCGCCAGCAGCCCACTAGTGGGCCCCGGGGACGAGCAGTACTTC. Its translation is CASSPLVGPGDEQYF.

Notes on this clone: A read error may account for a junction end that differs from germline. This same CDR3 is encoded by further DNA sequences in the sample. The CDR3 sequence: CASSYGWGYGYTF. Here the CDR3 DNA reads TGCGCCAGCAGCTATGGCTGGGGCTATGGCTACACCTTC. V usage is TRBV6-5 and J usage is TRBJ1-2; D is unresolved. This CDR3 spans 13 amino acids. The germline gives CDR1 MNHEY, CDR2 SVGAGI.

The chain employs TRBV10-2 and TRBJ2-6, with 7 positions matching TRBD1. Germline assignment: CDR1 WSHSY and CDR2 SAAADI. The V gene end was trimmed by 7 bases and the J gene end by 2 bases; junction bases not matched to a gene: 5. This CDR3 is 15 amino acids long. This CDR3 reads CASTLTGAGANVLTF. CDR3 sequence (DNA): TGCGCCAGCACGCTAACAGGGGCTGGGGCCAACGTCCTGACTTTC.

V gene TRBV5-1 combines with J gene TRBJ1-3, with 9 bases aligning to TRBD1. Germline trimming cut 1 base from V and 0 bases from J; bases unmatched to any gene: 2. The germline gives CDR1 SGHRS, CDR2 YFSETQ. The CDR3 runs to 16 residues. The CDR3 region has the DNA TGCGCCAGCAGCTTGTTGGGACAGGGCTCTGGAAACACCATATATTTT. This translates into CASSLLGQGSGNTIYF.

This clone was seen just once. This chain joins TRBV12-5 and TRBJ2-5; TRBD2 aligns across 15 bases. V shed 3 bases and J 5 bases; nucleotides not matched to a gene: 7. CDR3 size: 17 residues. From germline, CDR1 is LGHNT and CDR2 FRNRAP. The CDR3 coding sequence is TGTGCTAGTGGTTTCCTAAGGACTAGCGGGGGGGATGAGACCCAGTACTTC. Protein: CASGFLRTSGGDETQYF.

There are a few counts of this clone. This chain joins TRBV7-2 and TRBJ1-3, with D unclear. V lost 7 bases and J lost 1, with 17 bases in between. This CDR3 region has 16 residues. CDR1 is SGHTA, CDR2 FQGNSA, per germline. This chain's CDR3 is CASTLALGISGNTIYF. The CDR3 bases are TGTGCCAGCACTCTTGCGTTGGGCATTTCTGGAAACACCATATATTTT.

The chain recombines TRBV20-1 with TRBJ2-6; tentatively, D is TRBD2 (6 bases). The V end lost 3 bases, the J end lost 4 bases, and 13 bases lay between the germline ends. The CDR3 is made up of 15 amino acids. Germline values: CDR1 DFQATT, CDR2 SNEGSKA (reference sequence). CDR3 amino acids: CSASYGLLGANVLTF. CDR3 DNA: TGCAGTGCTAGTTACGGACTACTCGGGGCCAACGTCCTGACTTTC.

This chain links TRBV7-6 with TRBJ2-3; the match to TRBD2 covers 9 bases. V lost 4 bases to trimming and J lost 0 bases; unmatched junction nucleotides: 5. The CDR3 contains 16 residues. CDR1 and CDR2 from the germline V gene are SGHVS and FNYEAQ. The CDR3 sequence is CASSSLAGPSTDTQYF. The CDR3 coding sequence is TGTGCCAGCAGCTCGCTAGCGGGGCCGAGCACAGATACGCAGTATTTT.

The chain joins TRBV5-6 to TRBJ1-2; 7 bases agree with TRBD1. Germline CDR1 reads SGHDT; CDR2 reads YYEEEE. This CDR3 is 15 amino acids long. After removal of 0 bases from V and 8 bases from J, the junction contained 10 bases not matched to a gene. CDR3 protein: CASSLEGGGRWGYTF. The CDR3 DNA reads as TGTGCCAGCAGCTTGGAAGGGGGCGGGCGATGGGGCTACACCTTC.

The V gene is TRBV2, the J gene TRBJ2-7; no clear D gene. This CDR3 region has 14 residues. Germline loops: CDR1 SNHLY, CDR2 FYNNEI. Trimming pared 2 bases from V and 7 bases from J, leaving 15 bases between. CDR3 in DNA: TGTGCCAGCAGTGAAACCCGGGTACGTTTTGAGCAGTACTTC. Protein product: CASSETRVRFEQYF.

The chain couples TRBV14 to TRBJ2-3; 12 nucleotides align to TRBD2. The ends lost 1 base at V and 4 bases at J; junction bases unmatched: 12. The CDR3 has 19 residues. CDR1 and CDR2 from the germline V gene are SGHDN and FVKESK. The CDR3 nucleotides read TGTGCCAGCAGCCAAGCGGTACTAGCGGGGGGCTCGAGTGCAGATACGCAGTATTTT. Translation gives CASSQAVLAGGSSADTQYF. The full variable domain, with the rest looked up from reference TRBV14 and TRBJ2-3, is EAGVTQFPSHSVIEKGQTVTLRCDPISGHDNLYWYRRVMGKEIKFLLHFVKESKQDESGMPNNRFLAERTGGTYSTLKVQPAELEDSGVYFCASSQAVLAGGSSADTQYFGPGTRLTVL.

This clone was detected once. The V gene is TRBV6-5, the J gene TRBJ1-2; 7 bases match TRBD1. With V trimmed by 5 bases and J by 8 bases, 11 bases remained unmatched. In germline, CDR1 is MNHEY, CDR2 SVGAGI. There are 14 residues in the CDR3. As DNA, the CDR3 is TGTGCCAGCAGTAAATACAGGACAGGAGCGGGCTACACCTTC. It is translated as CASSKYRTGAGYTF.

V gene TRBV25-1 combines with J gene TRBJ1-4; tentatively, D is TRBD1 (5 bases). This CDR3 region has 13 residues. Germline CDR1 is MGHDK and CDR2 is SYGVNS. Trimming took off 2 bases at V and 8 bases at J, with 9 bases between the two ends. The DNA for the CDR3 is TGTGCCAGCAGTGAAACGGGGCTGGAAAAACTGTTTTTT. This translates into CASSETGLEKLFF.

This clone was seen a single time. CDR3 DNA sequence: TGTGCCAGCAGCTTCAGGGGGGACTCCTACGAGCAGTACTTC. Amino acid sequence: CASSFRGDSYEQYF. The V gene is TRBV7-8, the J gene TRBJ2-7, with D possibly matching TRBD1 (7 bases). Germline V gives CDR1 SGHVS, CDR2 FQNEAQ. CDR3 length: 14 residues. V was clipped by 3 bases and J by 0 bases, with 9 bases between them.

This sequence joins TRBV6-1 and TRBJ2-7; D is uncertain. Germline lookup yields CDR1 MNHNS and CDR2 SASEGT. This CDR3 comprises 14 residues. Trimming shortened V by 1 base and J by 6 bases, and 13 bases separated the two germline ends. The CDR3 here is CASSEGLPPGEQYF. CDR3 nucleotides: TGTGCCAGCAGTGAAGGCCTCCCGCCAGGCGAGCAGTACTTC.

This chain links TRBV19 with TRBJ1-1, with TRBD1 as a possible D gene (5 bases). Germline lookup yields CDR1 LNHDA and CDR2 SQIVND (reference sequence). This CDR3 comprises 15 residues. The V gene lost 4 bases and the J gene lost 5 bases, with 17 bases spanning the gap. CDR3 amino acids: CASSTRELGGTEAFF. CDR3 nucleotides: TGTGCCAGTAGTACCCGGGAACTTGGGGGAACTGAAGCTTTCTTT.